The 24 T cell receptor beta chains given below trace back to one sample, sequenced in a study of blood T cell repertoires in COVID-19. Method: immunoSEQ multiplex PCR; TCRdb's copy keeps in-frame clones and lacks some. The sample yields under 170,000 clones, approximately 90% seen once. Material: peripheral blood. These TCRs come from an older woman with active or convalescent COVID-19.

The V call is TRBV19, the J call TRBJ2-5; D may be TRBD2 (5 bases). This CDR3 comprises 14 residues. Germline CDR1 reads LNHDA; CDR2 reads SQIVND (reference sequence). The V end was cut by 6 bases, the J end by 1 base, with 12 bases between. CDR3 DNA sequence: TGTGCCAGTAGGGGAGCTGCGGCCCAAGAGACCCAGTACTTC. Translation gives CASRGAAAQETQYF.

The rearrangement uses TRBV21-1 and TRBJ1-5; the table's D call, TRBD1, has no DNA check behind it. TRBV21-1 represents a pseudogene. The CDR3 is 15 amino acids. The CDR3 region has the DNA TGTGCCAGCTATAGGCAGGTACCCCTTTATCAGCCCCAGCATTTT. Protein: CASYRQVPLYQPQHF.

V and J are TRBV4-3 and TRBJ1-1, with unresolved D. Trimming removed 0 bases at V and 1 base at J, with 6 bases between. This CDR3 contains 14 residues. Looked up from germline, CDR1 is LGHNA and CDR2 is YSLEER. This CDR3 reads CASSQEPGNTEAFF. The DNA for the CDR3 is TGCGCCAGCAGCCAAGAACCAGGGAACACTGAAGCTTTCTTT.

CDR3: CATSDRSSGGTPQYF. The CDR3 nucleotides are TGTGCCACCAGTGATCGGTCTAGCGGGGGGACTCCGCAGTATTTT. V is TRBV24-1 and J is TRBJ2-3; 11 nucleotides match TRBD2. Germline CDR1 reads KGHDR; CDR2 reads SFDVKD. Germline trimming cut 3 bases from V and 10 bases from J; bases unmatched to any gene: 8. This CDR3 is built from 15 residues.

V gene TRBV19 combines with J gene TRBJ2-3; D perhaps matches TRBD1 (6 bases). The V end lost 3 bases, the J end lost 2 bases, and 9 bases lay between the germline ends. Germline CDR1 LNHDA, CDR2 SQIVND (reference sequence). This CDR3 has 14 residues. The CDR3 DNA reads as TGTGCCAGTAGTATTAGGGGGTTCACAGATACGCAGTATTTT. Protein product: CASSIRGFTDTQYF.

V is TRBV19 and J is TRBJ2-7; D gene ambiguous. Trimming took off 3 bases at V and 4 bases at J, with 10 bases between the two ends. Germline CDR1 is LNHDA and CDR2 is SQIVND (reference sequence). The CDR3 runs to 13 residues. CDR3 region: CASSIQADYEQYF. CDR3 DNA sequence: TGTGCCAGTAGTATTCAGGCAGATTACGAGCAGTACTTC.

The genes are TRBV19 and TRBJ1-1, with D possibly TRBD1 on 5 matching bases. The CDR3 totals 14 residues. From germline, CDR1 is LNHDA and CDR2 SQIVND (reference sequence). Trimming took 5 bases from V and 1 from J, leaving 11 bases between them. In DNA form, the CDR3 reads TGTGCCAGTAGTCCCGAGGACAAGAACACTGAAGCTTTCTTT. It yields the protein CASSPEDKNTEAFF.

This chain connects TRBV6-5 to TRBJ1-5, with 7 nucleotides matching TRBD1. Trimming took 4 bases from V and 1 from J; bases not matched to a gene: 4. The CDR3 contains 15 residues. In germline, CDR1 is MNHEY, CDR2 SVGAGI. The CDR3: CASSSRQGSNQPQHF. Written as DNA, the CDR3 is TGTGCCAGCAGTTCCCGACAGGGAAGCAATCAGCCCCAGCATTTT.

The V call is TRBV29-1, the J call TRBJ2-1, with 13 bases fitting TRBD2. The germline V gene has CDR1 SQVTM and CDR2 ANQGSEA. The CDR3 sequence is 15 residues long. Trimming at V came to 0 bases and at J to 8 bases, leaving 4 bases not matched to a gene. CDR3 amino acids: CSVEDGTSGVYEQFF. In nucleotides, the CDR3 is TGCAGCGTTGAAGACGGGACTAGCGGGGTCTATGAGCAGTTCTTC.

The gene calls are TRBV5-1 and TRBJ2-3, with a tentative D call TRBD1 (6 bases). V gave up 4 bases and J gave up 1 base, with 16 bases separating them. The CDR3 length is 16 residues. CDR1 is SGHRS and CDR2 is YFSETQ in the germline V gene. The CDR3 is CASSAGQNVGTDTQYF. The CDR3 DNA reads as TGCGCCAGCAGCGCCGGACAGAACGTTGGCACAGATACGCAGTATTTT.

V is TRBV4-3 and J is TRBJ1-2, with D perhaps matching TRBD1 (5 bases). Germline values: CDR1 LGHNA, CDR2 YSLEER. The V end lost 0 bases, the J end lost 5 bases, and 13 bases lay between the germline ends. The CDR3 loop spans 15 amino acids. CDR3 DNA: TGCGCCAGCAGCCAAGATTTTGGGGCGAGGTATGGCTACACCTTC. Encoded protein: CASSQDFGARYGYTF.

The chain uses TRBV19 and TRBJ2-4; TRBD1 matches 7 bases. This CDR3 region has 16 residues. Germline V CDR1 and CDR2: LNHDA, SQIVND (reference sequence). V dropped 2 bases and J dropped 5; count of bases not matched to a gene: 9. The CDR3 DNA reads as TGTGCCAGTAGTATAATAGCTTCGGGACAGCAAAACATTCAGTACTTC. It yields the protein CASSIIASGQQNIQYF. Based on the CDR3 plus reference TRBV19 and TRBJ2-4, the full variable domain is DGGITQSPKYLFRKEGQNVTLSCEQNLNHDAMYWYRQDPGQGLRLIYYSQIVNDFQKGDIAEGYSVSREKKESFPLTVTSAQKNPTAFYLCASSIIASGQQNIQYFGAGTRLSVL.

The rearrangement joins TRBV19 to TRBJ1-4; D is unclear. Germline V gene sequence: CDR1 LNHDA, CDR2 SQIVND (reference sequence). This CDR3 contains 13 residues. CDR3 in amino acids: CASSRDSPEKLFF. In DNA, the CDR3 is TGTGCTTCTTCACGGGATAGTCCTGAAAAACTGTTTTTT.

The chain recombines TRBV2 with TRBJ1-3; D is uncertain. Trimming left V 8 bases short and J 0 bases short, with 11 bases between. The CDR3 is 14 amino acids. The germline V gene encodes CDR1 SNHLY and CDR2 FYNNEI. The CDR3 DNA reads as TGTGCCAGCGGTTCGGGTCACTCTGGAAACACCATATATTTT. This translates into CASGSGHSGNTIYF.

The chain carries TRBV7-9 and TRBJ1-1; 8 nucleotides line up with TRBD1. Per germline, CDR1 SEHNR and CDR2 FQNEAQ (reference sequence). The CDR3 spans 16 residues. Trimming took 5 bases from V and 0 from J; bases not matched to a gene: 8. Here the CDR3 reads CASSIGTGLMNTEAFF. CDR3 in DNA: TGTGCCAGCAGCATCGGGACAGGCCTCATGAACACTGAAGCTTTCTTT.

This chain links TRBV2 with TRBJ2-1; no clear D gene. The CDR3 is 16 residues long. Trimming removed 6 bases at V and 0 bases at J, with 15 bases between. Germline CDR1 SNHLY, CDR2 FYNNEI. CDR3 coding DNA: TGTGCCAGCAGCCGCCGACTCGCTAGCTCCTACAATGAGCAGTTCTTC. Translated: CASSRRLASSYNEQFF.

The gene calls are TRBV4-1 and TRBJ2-1; D might be TRBD2 (6 bases). Deletions cut 1 base from V and 5 bases from J, with 15 bases between. Germline V gene sequence: CDR1 MGHRA, CDR2 YSYEKL. The CDR3 has 16 amino acids. The CDR3 DNA sequence: TGCGCCAGCAGCCAAGGGCGGGGAAAGGGTAACAATGAGCAGTTCTTC. Its translation is CASSQGRGKGNNEQFF.

This rearrangement joins TRBV6-2 or TRBV6-3 to TRBJ2-3; 14 bases are shared with TRBD2. V was pared by 2 bases and J by 4 bases, with 8 bases of the junction left unmatched. This CDR3 spans 18 amino acids. From germline, CDR1 is MNHEY and CDR2 SVGEGT. DNA of the CDR3: TGTGCCAGCAGTTACGTAGAGGGACTAGCGGGGGCCTCAGATACGCAGTATTTT. Its translation is CASSYVEGLAGASDTQYF.

This rearrangement joins TRBV25-1 to TRBJ1-1; 7 nucleotides agree with TRBD1. Trimming cost V 6 bases and J 9 bases; bases outside gene matches: 7. The CDR3 totals 12 residues. CDR1 is MGHDK and CDR2 is SYGVNS in the germline V gene. CDR3 loop: CASRTIQGKAFF. In DNA form, the CDR3 reads TGTGCCAGCAGAACTATACAGGGGAAAGCTTTCTTT.

This chain joins TRBV6-1 and TRBJ2-7, with 8 nucleotides matching TRBD1. Per the germline V gene, CDR1 is MNHNS and CDR2 is SASEGT. V lost 3 bases, J lost 1 base, and 2 bases stayed unmatched. This CDR3 comprises 14 residues. CDR3 DNA sequence: TGTGCCAGCAGTGACAGGGGGCATTCCTACGAGCAGTACTTC. Its translation is CASSDRGHSYEQYF.

This chain's CDR3 is CASSQVTGIHEQYF. The CDR3 DNA reads as TGTGCCAGCAGCCAAGTAACCGGTATCCACGAGCAGTACTTC. V is TRBV3-1 (or the pseudogene TRBV3-2) and J is TRBJ2-7; D is unclear. CDR1 and CDR2 (germline): LGHDT, YNNKEL (reference sequence). V shed 1 base and J shed 5 bases, with 12 bases lying between them. The CDR3 is made up of 14 amino acids.

This clone was recorded a few times. The chain has TRBV30 and TRBJ2-5; D is unclear. V shed 2 bases and J shed 2 bases, with 12 bases lying between them. The CDR3 sequence is 14 residues long. Germline-derived CDR1 and CDR2 are GTSNPN and SVGIG (reference sequence). The CDR3, as DNA: TGTGCCTGGAGTCCCCGGGTTGCACAAGAGACCCAGTACTTC. Amino acids: CAWSPRVAQETQYF.

This clone was seen a few times. This sequence joins TRBV5-4 and TRBJ1-2; 9 bases map to TRBD1. With 0 bases clipped from V and 1 base from J, the junction kept 4 bases outside the gene matches. The CDR3 spans 16 residues. From germline, CDR1 is SGHNT and CDR2 YYREEE (reference sequence). DNA of the CDR3: TGTGCCAGCAGCTTGGGGACAGGGGTATTTAACTATGGCTACACCTTC. Translation gives CASSLGTGVFNYGYTF.

The chain joins TRBV5-1 to TRBJ2-5, with 13 bases aligning to TRBD2. The CDR3 has 15 residues. Unmatched junction bases numbered 3, after V lost 6 bases and J lost 1 base. CDR1 is SGHRS and CDR2 is YFSETQ in the germline V gene. This CDR3 reads CASIGTSGVQETQYF. CDR3 DNA sequence: TGCGCCAGCATTGGGACTAGCGGGGTCCAAGAGACCCAGTACTTC.